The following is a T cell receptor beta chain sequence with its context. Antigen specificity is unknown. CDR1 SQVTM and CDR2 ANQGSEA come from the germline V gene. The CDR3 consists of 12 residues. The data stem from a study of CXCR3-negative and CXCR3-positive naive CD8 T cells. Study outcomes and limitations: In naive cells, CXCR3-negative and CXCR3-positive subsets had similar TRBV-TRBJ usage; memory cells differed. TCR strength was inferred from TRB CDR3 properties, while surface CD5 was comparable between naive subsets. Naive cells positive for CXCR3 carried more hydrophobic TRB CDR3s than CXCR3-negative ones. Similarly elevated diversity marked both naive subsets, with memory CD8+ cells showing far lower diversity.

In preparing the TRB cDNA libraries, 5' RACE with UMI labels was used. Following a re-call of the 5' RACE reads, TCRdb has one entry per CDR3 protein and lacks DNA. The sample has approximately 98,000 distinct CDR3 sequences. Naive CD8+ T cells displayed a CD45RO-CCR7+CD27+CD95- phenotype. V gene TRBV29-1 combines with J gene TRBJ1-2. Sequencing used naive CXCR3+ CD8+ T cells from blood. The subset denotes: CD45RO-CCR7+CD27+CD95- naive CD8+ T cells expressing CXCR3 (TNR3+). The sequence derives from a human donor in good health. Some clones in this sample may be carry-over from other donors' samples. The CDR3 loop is CSVLFSNYGYTF.